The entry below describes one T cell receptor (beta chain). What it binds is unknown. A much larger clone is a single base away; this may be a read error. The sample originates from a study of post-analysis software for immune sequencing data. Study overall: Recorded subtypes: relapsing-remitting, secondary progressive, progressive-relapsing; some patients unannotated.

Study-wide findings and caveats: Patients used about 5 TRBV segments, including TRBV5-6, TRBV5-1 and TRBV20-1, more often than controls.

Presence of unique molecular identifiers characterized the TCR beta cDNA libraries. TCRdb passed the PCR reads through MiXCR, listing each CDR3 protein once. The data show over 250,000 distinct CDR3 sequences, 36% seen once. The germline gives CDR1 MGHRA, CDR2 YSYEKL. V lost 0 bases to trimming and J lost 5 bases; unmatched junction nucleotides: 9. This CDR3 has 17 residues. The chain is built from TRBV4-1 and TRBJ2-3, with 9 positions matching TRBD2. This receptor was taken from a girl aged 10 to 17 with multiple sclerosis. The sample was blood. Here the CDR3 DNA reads TGCGCCAGCAGCCAAGAGGGCGGCGGGGGGGGAGAAGATACGCAGTATTTT. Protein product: CASSQEGGGGGEDTQYF.